This T cell receptor (beta chain) comes out of a study of blood T cells in healthy people across ages. The V and J ends lost 5 bases and 3 bases respectively, with 11 bases between them. The V gene's germline CDR1 is WSHSY and CDR2 SAAADI. The CDR3 length is 13 residues. The use of a sample-barcoded 5' primer and a J-beta primer mix characterized a second PCR of roughly 7 to 11 cycles. Template switching added a 12-random-nucleotide identifier to every cDNA molecule. TCRdb reprocessed the 5' RACE reads with MiXCR, giving one entry per CDR3 protein. Among more than 650,000 distinct CDR3 sequences listed, approximately 22% were seen once.

The sample comprised blood. The J gene is TRBJ2-7, the V gene TRBV10-2; TRBD1 or TRBD2 may be the D gene (5 bases each). The clonotype comes from a man aged 65 to 85 in good health. CDR3 in DNA: TGCGCCAGCAGTTACGGGACCTTCTACGAGCAGTACTTC. It encodes CASSYGTFYEQYF.